These T cell receptor beta chains were read from a single sample in a study of T cells after yellow fever vaccination. Via MiXCR, TCRdb re-called the 5' RACE reads, giving one row per CDR3 protein. This sample has about 340,000 distinct CDR3 sequences; around 13% occur once, and the top ten carry 2.5% to 4%. The starting material was CD4+ T cells sorted from PBMCs, obtained 15 days after the yellow fever booster vaccination. These receptor sequences come from a man between 18 and 29 years old who received the YFV17D yellow fever vaccine. CDR3s include the opening cysteine and the closing phenylalanine or tryptophan. D genes are given only for firm matches. Size is stated for part of the rows, as once, few or many counts, or as a class when the clone is expanded.

TRBJ1-5,few,TRBV5-6,.,TGTGCCAGCAGCTCAGGGTCCGGGGGAAATCAGCCCCAGCATTTT,CASSSGSGGNQPQHF
TRBJ1-4,.,TRBV12-3/TRBV12-4,.,TGTGCCAGCAGAACACCGGGGGGCGGGGATGAAAAACTGTTTTTT,CASRTPGGGDEKLFF
TRBJ2-1,few,TRBV20-1,.,TGCAGTGCTAGAGATTTGGCGGGGCCGAAGGAGCAGTTCTTC,CSARDLAGPKEQFF
TRBJ2-4,.,TRBV7-6,TRBD2,TGTGCCAGCAGCTTGAGCCCGGGAGGCATTCAGTACTTC,CASSLSPGGIQYF
TRBJ1-4,few,TRBV5-1,TRBD1,TGCGCCAGCAGCTCAGGACAGGCGGGCGAAAAACTGTTTTTT,CASSSGQAGEKLFF
TRBJ2-1,many,TRBV11-3,TRBD2,TGTGCCAGCAGCTTGGGGACTAGTGGCGATGAGCAGTTCTTC,CASSLGTSGDEQFF
TRBJ2-1,few,TRBV5-1,TRBD1,TGCGCCAGCAGCTTGTTGGGGACAGCGCACAATGAGCAGTTCTTC,CASSLLGTAHNEQFF
TRBJ2-5,.,TRBV3-1,.,TGTGCCAGCAGCCAAGGGTGGGGGCAGGGAGAGACCCAGTACTTC,CASSQGWGQGETQYF
TRBJ1-3,.,TRBV11-2,.,TGTGCCAGCAGCTTAGGGAGAAGCGCTACCGAATATTTT,CASSLGRSATEYF
TRBJ1-6,.,TRBV19,.,TGTGCCAGTAGCCCGAGGACGGTCTCCTATAATTCACCCCTCCACTTT,CASSPRTVSYNSPLHF
TRBJ1-2,.,TRBV6-2/TRBV6-3,.,TGTGCCAGCAGCCCCCCCAGCGGAGGGAATGGCTACACCTTC,CASSPPSGGNGYTF
TRBJ2-5,few,TRBV10-3,TRBD1,TGTGCCATCGGAGGACAGGGTCGGGAGACCCAGTACTTC,CAIGGQGRETQYF
TRBJ2-4,many,TRBV5-1,.,TGCGCCAGCAGCTCGGAGGGGGAAATCATTCAGTACTTC,CASSSEGEIIQYF
TRBJ2-1,many,TRBV7-2,.,TGTGCCGTTAGGACCGCTTCGAACGAGCAGTTCTTC,CAVRTASNEQFF
TRBJ1-4,many,TRBV29-1,.,TGCAGCGTCATAGCCGAAGGGAATCCAAAACTGTTTTTT,CSVIAEGNPKLFF
TRBJ1-1,.,TRBV5-1,.,TGCGCCAGCAGCAGGGCGGGGGCTCAGCCTGAAGCTTTCTTT,CASSRAGAQPEAFF
TRBJ2-5,.,TRBV12-3/TRBV12-4,.,TGTGCCAGCAGGTTGCGTGGCCAAGAGATGCAGTACTTC,CASRLRGQEMQYF
TRBJ2-1,few,TRBV6-2/TRBV6-3,.,TGTGCCAGCAAGGACAGCTACAATGAGCAGTTCTTC,CASKDSYNEQFF
TRBJ2-5,.,TRBV12-3/TRBV12-4,.,TGTGCCAGCAGTCCCCAGGGACGGGGGCTTCGCGAGACCCAGTACTTC,CASSPQGRGLRETQYF
TRBJ2-2,.,TRBV7-6,.,TGTGCCAGCAGCTTAGAGTCCCTCGGGGAGCTGTTTTTT,CASSLESLGELFF
TRBJ2-5,few,TRBV30,.,TGTGCCTGGAGTGGAACTCTAAAAGAGACCCAGTACTTC,CAWSGTLKETQYF
TRBJ1-1,few,TRBV6-2/TRBV6-3,TRBD1,TGTGCCAGCAGCCACCCCGACAGGGCGCCTGAAGCTTTCTTT,CASSHPDRAPEAFF
TRBJ1-4,.,TRBV5-1,.,TGCGCCAGCAGCTTTCTCTCCACTCAGAATGAAAAACTGTTTTTT,CASSFLSTQNEKLFF